A selection of T cell receptor beta chains follows, all from one sample in a study of identical twins. MiXCR was run by TCRdb on the 5' RACE reads, yielding one entry per CDR3 protein. The sample lists fewer than 650,000 distinct CDR3 sequences; approximately 10% were seen once. These data were also reused for a study on yellow fever vaccine responses in identical twins.

The sample consisted of PBMCs. These TCRs come from a woman between 18 and 29 years old in good health. The CDR3 runs from the conserved cysteine through the conserved F or W. Each record gives: D gene, J gene, clone size, V gene, CDR3 DNA, CDR3 protein. D genes are given only for firm matches. Where a row states a size, it is once, few, many or the class of an expanded clone; other rows omit it.

d_call: .; j_call: TRBJ2-1; clone_size: .; v_call: TRBV29-1; cdr3_nt: TGCAGCGTTGAAACTGATTACAATGAGCAGTTCTTC; cdr3_aa: CSVETDYNEQFF
d_call: .; j_call: TRBJ2-2; clone_size: .; v_call: TRBV2; cdr3_nt: TGTGCCAGCAGTGACATAACCGGGGAGCTGTTTTTT; cdr3_aa: CASSDITGELFF
d_call: TRBD1; j_call: TRBJ2-3; clone_size: few; v_call: TRBV9; cdr3_nt: TGTGCCAGCAGCCTCCGGACAGGGAGAGATACGCAGTATTTT; cdr3_aa: CASSLRTGRDTQYF
d_call: .; j_call: TRBJ2-5; clone_size: many; v_call: TRBV4-3; cdr3_nt: TGCGCCAGCAGCCTGACAGTTACCGAGACCCAGTACTTC; cdr3_aa: CASSLTVTETQYF
d_call: .; j_call: TRBJ2-1; clone_size: .; v_call: TRBV3-1; cdr3_nt: TGTGCCAGCAGCCAAGATCTCCTGGGTGAGCAGTTCTTC; cdr3_aa: CASSQDLLGEQFF
d_call: .; j_call: TRBJ1-6; clone_size: many; v_call: TRBV20-1; cdr3_nt: TGCAGTGCTAAAGCCGGTCAGGGCGTCTATAATTCACCCCTCCACTTT; cdr3_aa: CSAKAGQGVYNSPLHF
d_call: TRBD2; j_call: TRBJ2-1; clone_size: once; v_call: TRBV7-9; cdr3_nt: TGTGCCAGCAGCCCCGGCCTACTAGCGGAACAGTACAATGAGCAGTTCTTC; cdr3_aa: CASSPGLLAEQYNEQFF
d_call: TRBD1; j_call: TRBJ2-1; clone_size: .; v_call: TRBV11-2; cdr3_nt: TGTGCCAGCAGCCCAGACAGGGACGGGCAGTTCTTC; cdr3_aa: CASSPDRDGQFF
d_call: .; j_call: TRBJ2-2; clone_size: many; v_call: TRBV3-1; cdr3_nt: TGTGCCAGCAGCCAAGATCTGAGGACCGGGGAGCTGTTTTTT; cdr3_aa: CASSQDLRTGELFF
d_call: .; j_call: TRBJ2-3; clone_size: many; v_call: TRBV2; cdr3_nt: TGTGCCAGCAGCGACTACGTGAGAGGTACAGATACGCAGTATTTT; cdr3_aa: CASSDYVRGTDTQYF
d_call: .; j_call: TRBJ2-3; clone_size: .; v_call: TRBV4-1; cdr3_nt: TGCGCCAGCAGCCCCTTTGGCGGGGTCGGGTTAGATACGCAGTATTTT; cdr3_aa: CASSPFGGVGLDTQYF
d_call: .; j_call: TRBJ2-7; clone_size: few; v_call: TRBV19; cdr3_nt: TGTGCCAGTAGTAGCCGGGGAGCCAACGAGCAGTACTTC; cdr3_aa: CASSSRGANEQYF
d_call: TRBD2; j_call: TRBJ2-2; clone_size: few; v_call: TRBV7-2; cdr3_nt: TGTGCCAGCAGCTTAGCTAGCGGGAGAGGGAGCAGCACCGGGGAGCTGTTTTTT; cdr3_aa: CASSLASGRGSSTGELFF
d_call: .; j_call: TRBJ2-3; clone_size: many; v_call: TRBV5-1; cdr3_nt: TGCGCCAGCAGCTTGGTAGCTATTGGAGATACGCAGTATTTT; cdr3_aa: CASSLVAIGDTQYF
d_call: .; j_call: TRBJ1-1; clone_size: few; v_call: TRBV5-1; cdr3_nt: TGCGCCAGCAGCTTGTTGACAAGGGGCACTGAAGCTTTCTTT; cdr3_aa: CASSLLTRGTEAFF
d_call: .; j_call: TRBJ1-1; clone_size: few; v_call: TRBV7-6; cdr3_nt: TGTGCCAGCAGTGCAATTATCGGGAACACTGAAGCTTTCTTT; cdr3_aa: CASSAIIGNTEAFF
d_call: .; j_call: TRBJ2-2; clone_size: many; v_call: TRBV5-1; cdr3_nt: TGCGCCAGCAGCCCCGAGAGGGGGAACGGGGAGCTGTTTTTT; cdr3_aa: CASSPERGNGELFF
d_call: TRBD1; j_call: TRBJ2-7; clone_size: .; v_call: TRBV20-1; cdr3_nt: TGCAGTGCTAGCGACTGGGACAGGAGCTCGTACGAGCAGTACTTC; cdr3_aa: CSASDWDRSSYEQYF
d_call: .; j_call: TRBJ1-4; clone_size: many; v_call: TRBV10-3; cdr3_nt: TGTGCCACCTCGCGTCCCGGGACTAATGAAAAACTGTTTTTT; cdr3_aa: CATSRPGTNEKLFF
d_call: TRBD1; j_call: TRBJ2-1; clone_size: .; v_call: TRBV6-1; cdr3_nt: TGTGCCAGCAGTGACTGGGACAGGGTTGAAAATGAGCAGTTCTTC; cdr3_aa: CASSDWDRVENEQFF
d_call: TRBD2; j_call: TRBJ2-1; clone_size: many; v_call: TRBV20-1; cdr3_nt: TGCAGTGCCCGTCCCGGGACTAGCTCCTACAATGAGCAGTTCTTC; cdr3_aa: CSARPGTSSYNEQFF
d_call: .; j_call: TRBJ1-1; clone_size: few; v_call: TRBV7-2; cdr3_nt: TGTGCCAGCAGCTTAGTCGCTGGTCCCAGCCTGAACACTGAAGCTTTCTTT; cdr3_aa: CASSLVAGPSLNTEAFF
d_call: TRBD2; j_call: TRBJ2-3; clone_size: few; v_call: TRBV28; cdr3_nt: TGTGCCAGCCGCGGTAGCGGGCCCCGCGGAACGCAGTATTTT; cdr3_aa: CASRGSGPRGTQYF
d_call: .; j_call: TRBJ1-1; clone_size: many; v_call: TRBV5-1; cdr3_nt: TGCGCCAGCAGCTTTTACGGAGGCACTGAAGCTTTCTTT; cdr3_aa: CASSFYGGTEAFF
d_call: TRBD2; j_call: TRBJ2-3; clone_size: few; v_call: TRBV20-1; cdr3_nt: TGCAGTGCTAGACCTGGACTAGCGGAGGGAGATACGCAGTATTTT; cdr3_aa: CSARPGLAEGDTQYF
d_call: .; j_call: TRBJ1-1; clone_size: .; v_call: TRBV5-1; cdr3_nt: TGCGCCAGCTTTGGCGGGGTTAACACTGAAGCTTTCTTT; cdr3_aa: CASFGGVNTEAFF
d_call: TRBD2; j_call: TRBJ2-7; clone_size: .; v_call: TRBV19; cdr3_nt: TGTGCCAGTAGTGTCGGCAGGACTAGCGGGAGTGGGGCCTACGAGCAGTACTTC; cdr3_aa: CASSVGRTSGSGAYEQYF
d_call: TRBD2; j_call: TRBJ2-2; clone_size: many; v_call: TRBV27; cdr3_nt: TGTGCCAGCAGCGATAGACTAGCGGGAGCCGGGGAGCTGTTTTTT; cdr3_aa: CASSDRLAGAGELFF
d_call: .; j_call: TRBJ1-2; clone_size: .; v_call: TRBV20-1; cdr3_nt: TGCAGTGCTAGAGATCTACGGCAGGGCTACACCTTC; cdr3_aa: CSARDLRQGYTF
d_call: TRBD2; j_call: TRBJ2-3; clone_size: .; v_call: TRBV4-1; cdr3_nt: TGCGCCAGCAGCCAATTACCGGGACTAGCGGGGGGGGACACAGATACGCAGTATTTT; cdr3_aa: CASSQLPGLAGGDTDTQYF
d_call: TRBD2; j_call: TRBJ2-7; clone_size: many; v_call: TRBV3-1; cdr3_nt: TGTGCCAGCTCCGGGACTAAGAGTGCCGAGCAGTACTTC; cdr3_aa: CASSGTKSAEQYF
d_call: .; j_call: TRBJ1-4; clone_size: few; v_call: TRBV11-2; cdr3_nt: TGTGCCAGCAGCTTAGATTTGCCGGGGCCGGGACTGTTTTTT; cdr3_aa: CASSLDLPGPGLFF
d_call: .; j_call: TRBJ2-7; clone_size: .; v_call: TRBV20-1; cdr3_nt: TGCTGTGCTCTGCCAGTAAATTCTCGGGTCGAGCAGTACTTC; cdr3_aa: CCALPVNSRVEQYF
d_call: .; j_call: TRBJ2-7; clone_size: .; v_call: TRBV24-1; cdr3_nt: TGTGCCACCAGTGATGCAGGGAACTACGAGCAGTACTTC; cdr3_aa: CATSDAGNYEQYF
d_call: .; j_call: TRBJ2-5; clone_size: .; v_call: TRBV7-6; cdr3_nt: TGTGCCAGCATGTGGGACTCCTACCAAGAGACCCAGTACTTC; cdr3_aa: CASMWDSYQETQYF
d_call: .; j_call: TRBJ2-1; clone_size: many; v_call: TRBV20-1; cdr3_nt: TGCAGTGCCGACCGTTCCTACAATGAGCAGTTCTTC; cdr3_aa: CSADRSYNEQFF
d_call: .; j_call: TRBJ2-1; clone_size: many; v_call: TRBV2; cdr3_nt: TGTGCCAGCAGCCGAGCTAGTGAGCAGTTCTTC; cdr3_aa: CASSRASEQFF